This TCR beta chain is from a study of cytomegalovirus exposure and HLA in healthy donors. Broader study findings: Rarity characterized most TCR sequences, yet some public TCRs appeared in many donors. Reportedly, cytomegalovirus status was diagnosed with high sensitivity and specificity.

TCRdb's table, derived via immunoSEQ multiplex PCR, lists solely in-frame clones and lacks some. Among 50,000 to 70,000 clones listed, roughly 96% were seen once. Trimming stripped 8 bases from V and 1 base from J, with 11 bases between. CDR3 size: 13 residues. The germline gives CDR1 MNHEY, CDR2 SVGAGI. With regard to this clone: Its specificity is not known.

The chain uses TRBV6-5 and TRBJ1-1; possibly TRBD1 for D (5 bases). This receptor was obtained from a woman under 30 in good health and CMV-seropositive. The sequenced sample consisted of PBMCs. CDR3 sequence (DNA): TGTGCCAGCCGGGACTTCCCGAACACTGAAGCTTTCTTT. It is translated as CASRDFPNTEAFF.